This is a list of T cell receptor beta chains from one sample in a study of CD4 T cells in relation to SARS-CoV-2 and coronaviruses. Here immunoSEQ multiplex PCR was the method, and the copy in TCRdb shows in-frame clones only, minus some. The table has around 31,000 clones, more than 65% seen once. Antigens for these TCRs are unknown. Sequenced: memory CD4+ T cells from PBMCs, cultured in vitro. The receptor set was obtained from an adult with COVID-19. The CDR3 runs from the conserved cysteine through the conserved F or W. A D gene is named only where the DNA matches it firmly. Clone size, where shown, is once, few, many, or a class for clones that have expanded.

D: .
J: TRBJ1-2
size: .
length: 12
V: TRBV6-6
DNA: TGTGCCAGCAGTTACGATACCGAGGGCTACACCTTC
CDR3: CASSYDTEGYTF

D: .
J: TRBJ1-2
size: .
length: 14
V: TRBV7-2
DNA: TGTGCCAGCAGCTTAGTTACCGGGGATGAGGGCTACACCTTC
CDR3: CASSLVTGDEGYTF

D: .
J: TRBJ1-2
size: .
length: 22
V: TRBV28
DNA: TGTGCCAGCAGTTTCGGGTTCCGATGGTCCATGACAGACAAACCAACACCCTATGGCTACACCTTC
CDR3: CASSFGFRWSMTDKPTPYGYTF

D: .
J: TRBJ1-1
size: .
length: 14
V: TRBV6-5
DNA: TGTGCCAGCAGTTACTCGAGGGAAGGCCAATCGTCCGAATTT
CDR3: CASSYSREGQSSEF

D: TRBD1
J: TRBJ1-2
size: .
length: 14
V: TRBV28
DNA: TGTGCCAGCAGTTTGGGACAGGGGGCCTATGGCTACACCTTC
CDR3: CASSLGQGAYGYTF

D: TRBD1
J: TRBJ1-1
size: .
length: 14
V: TRBV7-2
DNA: TGTGCCAGCAGCTCACAGGGGGCCGGCACTGAAGCTTTCTTT
CDR3: CASSSQGAGTEAFF

D: TRBD1
J: TRBJ1-4
size: .
length: 13
V: TRBV6-5
DNA: TGTGCCAGCAGCCTGACAGGGAGGGAAAAACTGTTTTTT
CDR3: CASSLTGREKLFF

D: TRBD1
J: TRBJ1-1
size: .
length: 14
V: TRBV9
DNA: TGTGCCAGCAGCGTAGGGGACAGGGGCGCTGAAGCTTTCTTT
CDR3: CASSVGDRGAEAFF

D: .
J: TRBJ1-2
size: .
length: 14
V: TRBV5-1
DNA: TGCGCCAGCAGCTTGCGGCAGTCGGAGTATGGCTACACCTTC
CDR3: CASSLRQSEYGYTF

D: .
J: TRBJ1-2
size: .
length: 13
V: TRBV27
DNA: TGTGCCAGCAAGGGACGGAATAACTATGGCTACACCTTC
CDR3: CASKGRNNYGYTF

D: .
J: TRBJ2-1
size: few
length: 15
V: TRBV3-1/TRBV3-2
DNA: TGTGCCAGCAGCCAAGATGGGGGGAGATACAATGAGCAGTTCTTC
CDR3: CASSQDGGRYNEQFF

D: TRBD2
J: TRBJ2-1
size: .
length: 16
V: TRBV28
DNA: TGTGCCAGCAGTCACAGCGGGACTAGACGTTACAATGAGCAGTTCTTC
CDR3: CASSHSGTRRYNEQFF

D: TRBD2
J: TRBJ2-1
size: .
length: 16
V: TRBV11-2
DNA: TGTGCCAGCAGCCATACGGGCGGGAGAGGCTACAATGAGCAGTTCTTC
CDR3: CASSHTGGRGYNEQFF

D: TRBD2
J: TRBJ2-1
size: .
length: 16
V: TRBV2
DNA: TGTGCCAGCGCCGGGGTAACTAGCGGTTCCTACAATGAGCAGTTCTTC
CDR3: CASAGVTSGSYNEQFF

D: TRBD2
J: TRBJ2-5
size: .
length: 16
V: TRBV6-1
DNA: TGTGCCAGCAGTGAACTAGCGGGACTATACCAAGAGACCCAGTACTTC
CDR3: CASSELAGLYQETQYF

D: .
J: TRBJ2-3
size: .
length: 19
V: TRBV28
DNA: TGTGCCACGACAACTTGGGACGGAGGGAGGCTAGATCCCCCAGATACGCAGTATTTT
CDR3: CATTTWDGGRLDPPDTQYF

D: .
J: TRBJ1-1
size: .
length: 14
V: TRBV6-5
DNA: TGTGCCAGCAGGGGGGCAGGGGCTTCGAATGAAGCTTTCTTT
CDR3: CASRGAGASNEAFF